These 9 T cell receptor beta chains came from one sample sequenced in a study of OX40 agonist ivuxolimab in advanced cancers. Sequenced by immunoSEQ multiplex PCR; TCRdb stores in-frame clones only, minus some. The table shows about 90,000 clones, with approximately 91% occurring only once. The sample consisted of CD4+ or CD8+ T cells sorted from blood, taken in a trial of the OX40 agonist ivuxolimab. The receptors come from an adult with an advanced solid tumor such as melanoma, head and neck, liver or kidney cancer.

The gene calls are TRBV29-1 and TRBJ1-2; possibly TRBD1 for D (6 bases). Germline lookup yields CDR1 SQVTM and CDR2 ANQGSEA. V was trimmed by 3 bases and J by 7 bases, leaving 9 bases between them. The CDR3 sequence is 11 residues long. CDR3 amino acids: CSVDLGAGYTF. In nucleotides, the CDR3 is TGCAGCGTTGATCTGGGGGCTGGCTACACCTTC.

The chain links TRBV7-2 to TRBJ2-7; D call uncertain. Germline V gene sequence: CDR1 SGHTA, CDR2 FQGNSA. Trimming took 2 bases from V and 0 from J, leaving 5 bases between them. The CDR3 contains 13 residues. The CDR3 coding sequence is TGTGCCAGCAGCTTACCAGGCTCCTACGAGCAGTACTTC. Its translation: CASSLPGSYEQYF.

The chain carries TRBV5-1 and TRBJ2-1; 11 bases are shared with TRBD2. Germline V gives CDR1 SGHRS, CDR2 YFSETQ. The CDR3 runs to 15 residues. V shed 2 bases, J shed 4 bases, and the junction held 2 bases outside the gene matches. DNA of the CDR3: TGCGCCAGCAGCTTTGGGACTAGCGGTTACAATGAGCAGTTCTTC. Its protein product is CASSFGTSGYNEQFF.

The chain employs TRBV5-1 and TRBJ2-7; the D gene is possibly TRBD2 (5 bases). The CDR3 contains 14 residues. Germline V gene sequence: CDR1 SGHRS, CDR2 YFSETQ. The V end was cut by 1 base, the J end by 4 bases, with 12 bases between. CDR3 protein: CASSLSGRSYEQYF. The CDR3 nucleotides are TGCGCCAGCAGCTTGTCTGGGAGATCATACGAGCAGTACTTC.

This chain connects TRBV7-3 to TRBJ2-1; the match to TRBD2 covers 9 bases. Germline V gene sequence: CDR1 SGHTA, CDR2 FQGTGA. V gave up 5 bases and J gave up 8 bases; unmatched junction bases: 7. The CDR3 has 14 amino acids. The CDR3 DNA reads as TGTGCCAGCAGCCTCCTTAGCGGGAGTTATGAGCAGTTCTTC. Translating gives CASSLLSGSYEQFF.

The V call is TRBV5-5, the J call TRBJ1-1, with D possibly TRBD1 on 5 matching bases. V gave up 0 bases and J gave up 6 bases, with 18 bases separating them. This CDR3 has 16 amino acids. Per germline, CDR1 SGHKS and CDR2 YYEKEE (reference sequence). CDR3 sequence reads: CASSLVGRGHRAEAFF. The CDR3 nucleotides are TGTGCCAGCAGCTTGGTTGGACGCGGACACCGAGCTGAAGCTTTCTTT.

The rearrangement uses TRBV5-1 and TRBJ2-7; 11 bases are shared with TRBD1. Trimming cost V 4 bases and J 7 bases; bases outside gene matches: 7. The CDR3 has 14 residues. Germline V gene data show CDR1 as SGHRS and CDR2 as YFSETQ. As DNA, the CDR3 is TGCGCCAGCAGCAACGGACAGGGGGCTCCTGAGCAGTACTTC. Protein: CASSNGQGAPEQYF.

The V gene is TRBV27, the J gene TRBJ2-7; 8 bases are shared with TRBD2. Germline assignment: CDR1 MNHEY and CDR2 SMNVEV (reference sequence). This CDR3 is built from 14 residues. V lost 7 bases to trimming and J lost 3 bases; unmatched junction nucleotides: 8. The CDR3 loop reads CASKPAGVIYEQYF. Here the CDR3 DNA reads TGTGCCAGCAAGCCAGCGGGAGTTATCTACGAGCAGTACTTC.

The chain combines TRBV5-1 with TRBJ2-3; either TRBD1 or TRBD2 may supply D (6 bases each). V dropped 0 bases and J dropped 5 bases, with 13 bases sitting between them. This CDR3 contains 15 residues. CDR1 and CDR2 (germline): SGHRS, YFSETQ. The CDR3 loop reads CASSLDGGRGDTQYF. As DNA, the CDR3 is TGCGCCAGCAGCTTGGATGGGGGGCGGGGAGATACGCAGTATTTT.